This T cell receptor (beta chain) was documented in a study of post-analysis software for immune sequencing data. Points from the study as a whole: The study found TRBV5-6, TRBV5-1 and TRBV20-1 among a few TRBV segments more frequent in patients than controls.

Trimming took 5 bases from V and 0 from J, leaving 12 bases between them. The CDR3 is made up of 15 amino acids. Germline V CDR1 and CDR2: SEHNR, FQNEAQ (reference sequence). Unique molecular identifiers had been added to the TCR beta cDNA libraries. Via MiXCR, TCRdb re-called the PCR reads, giving one row per CDR3 protein. The sample has more than 500,000 distinct CDR3 sequences, about a third seen once. This clonotype was detected a few times. Its antigen is not identified. Material: blood. This rearrangement joins TRBV7-9 to TRBJ2-3; maybe TRBD1 (6 bases). The clonotype was recovered from a girl younger than 18 with multiple sclerosis. The DNA of the CDR3 is TGTGCCAGCAGCCTCTGGGGGCAGAGCACAGATACGCAGTATTTT. This encodes CASSLWGQSTDTQYF.